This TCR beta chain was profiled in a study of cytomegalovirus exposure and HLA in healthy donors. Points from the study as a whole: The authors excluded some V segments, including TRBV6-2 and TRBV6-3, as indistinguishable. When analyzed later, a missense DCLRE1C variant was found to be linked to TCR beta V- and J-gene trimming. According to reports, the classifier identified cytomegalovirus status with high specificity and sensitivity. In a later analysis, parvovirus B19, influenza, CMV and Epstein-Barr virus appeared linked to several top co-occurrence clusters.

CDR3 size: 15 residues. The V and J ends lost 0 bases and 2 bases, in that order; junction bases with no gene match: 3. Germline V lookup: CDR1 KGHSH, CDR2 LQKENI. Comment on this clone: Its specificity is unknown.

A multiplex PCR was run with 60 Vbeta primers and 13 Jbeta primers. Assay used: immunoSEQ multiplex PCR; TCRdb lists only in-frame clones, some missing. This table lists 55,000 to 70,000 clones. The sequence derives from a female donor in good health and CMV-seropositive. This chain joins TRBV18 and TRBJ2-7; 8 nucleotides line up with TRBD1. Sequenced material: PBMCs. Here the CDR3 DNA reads TGTGCCAGCTCACCACCGACAGGGGTACCCTACGAGCAGTACTTC. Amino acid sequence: CASSPPTGVPYEQYF.